This T cell receptor (beta chain) was obtained from a study of shared clonotypes between healthy human individuals. Regarding the study as a whole: A generally larger estimated richness was seen in naive subsets than in memory subsets.

In the case of this clone: Its antigen is as yet unknown. This may arise from a read error, as a much more abundant clone is one base away.

Healthy adults negative for HIV, lacking recent acute infections or vaccinations, served as donors. The assay used deep level. In replicate PCRs of sorted subsets, roughly 200 ng DNA, approximately 32,000 T cell genomes, was used. Repertoires were generated with immunoSEQ multiplex PCR, while TCRdb's copy carries only in-frame clones and drops some. This sample carries around 700,000 clones, 72% of them seen once, and the ten largest clones take approximately 1.8%. The CDR3 is 14 amino acids. CDR1 SGHTS and CDR2 YDEGEE come from the germline V gene. V was clipped by 4 bases and J by 3 bases; unmatched bases: 0.

Sequenced input: memory CD4+ T cells sorted from blood. Subset specified: CD45RA-negative fraction. The clonotype was recovered from a woman aged 25 to 45 in good health. The chain carries TRBV5-8 and TRBJ2-7; 14 nucleotides align to TRBD2. CDR3 loop: CASSGTSGSYEQYF. The CDR3 DNA sequence: TGTGCCAGCAGCGGGACTAGCGGGAGCTACGAGCAGTACTTC.